The 20 T cell receptor beta chains below were found in one sample sequenced in a study of shared clonotypes between healthy human individuals. As defined, naive CD8 cells were CD45RO-negative and positively selected for CCR7, with terminally differentiated effector memory CD45RA+ cells excluded. TCRdb's copy holds only in-frame clones and misses some; the assay was immunoSEQ multiplex PCR. Found here are nearly 2 million clones, about 95% of them singletons; the top ten hold 0.9% to 1.5%. Sequencing was carried out using naive CD8+ T cells sorted from blood. All receptors come from a man aged 18-30 years in good health.

The V and J genes are TRBV19 and TRBJ2-1, with D possibly being TRBD2 (7 bases). V was shortened by 0 bases and J by 10 bases, with 13 bases between the two germline ends. CDR3 length equals 14 residues. CDR1 is LNHDA and CDR2 is SQIVND in the germline V gene (reference sequence). The CDR3 nucleotides are TGTGCCAGTAGTATAGATCTAGAGGGGGGGGAGCAGTTCTTC. Translation: CASSIDLEGGEQFF.

The rearrangement joins TRBV30 to TRBJ2-7; 7 bases match TRBD2. Germline loops: CDR1 GTSNPN, CDR2 SVGIG (reference sequence). J gave up 4 bases and V 2 bases, and 5 bases lay outside the gene matches. The CDR3 loop spans 13 amino acids. CDR3 residues: CAWSWGGGYEQYF. In DNA form, the CDR3 reads TGTGCCTGGAGTTGGGGGGGAGGGTACGAGCAGTACTTC.

With regard to this clone: Other DNA sequences of this sample code for an identical CDR3. The rearrangement joins TRBV5-1 to TRBJ2-7; 8 bases are a match to TRBD1. J lost 3 bases, V lost 3 bases, and 5 bases had no gene match. This CDR3 spans 14 amino acids. Germline V gene lookup returns CDR1 SGHRS and CDR2 YFSETQ. CDR3 coding DNA: TGCGCCAGCAGCTCCGGGACAGGTGTCTACGAGCAGTACTTC. Its protein is CASSSGTGVYEQYF.

The chain recombines TRBV2 with TRBJ1-5; tentatively, D is TRBD1 (5 bases). V was pared by 7 bases and J by 4 bases, with 17 bases between. Germline V gives CDR1 SNHLY, CDR2 FYNNEI. The CDR3 totals 15 residues. The CDR3 region has the DNA TGTGCCAGCAATCGACAGCAATCCAGGAATCAGCCCCAGCATTTT. This encodes CASNRQQSRNQPQHF.

The genes are TRBV10-3 and TRBJ2-3, with 7 bases aligning to TRBD2. This CDR3 spans 15 amino acids. V gave up 6 bases and J gave up 4 bases; unmatched junction bases: 10. The germline V gene encodes CDR1 ENHRY and CDR2 SYGVKD. The CDR3: CAIRDAGDHPDTQYF. The CDR3 nucleotides read TGTGCCATCAGGGATGCGGGAGATCACCCAGATACGCAGTATTTT.

The J gene is TRBJ2-2, the V gene TRBV4-1, with TRBD2 identical over 9 bases. The CDR3 runs 16 residues. The germline V gene has CDR1 MGHRA and CDR2 YSYEKL. J lost 4 bases, V lost 6 bases, and 9 bases had no gene match. The CDR3 DNA reads as TGCGCCAGCAGGGCCTTGGCGGGAGGGACCACCGGGGAGCTGTTTTTT. Translated, it gives CASRALAGGTTGELFF.

The chain combines TRBV7-9 with TRBJ2-5; D might be TRBD1 (5 bases). V lost 2 bases and J 0 bases, leaving 16 bases between the germline ends. In germline, CDR1 is SEHNR, CDR2 FQNEAQ (reference sequence). This CDR3 spans 17 amino acids. CDR3 loop: CASSLLGETPYQETQYF. The CDR3 region has the DNA TGTGCCAGCAGCTTACTAGGGGAAACCCCGTACCAAGAGACCCAGTACTTC.

The chain uses TRBV7-9 and TRBJ2-7; TRBD2 aligns across 10 bases. Germline CDR1 reads SEHNR; CDR2 reads FQNEAQ (reference sequence). The V and J ends lost 11 bases and 0 bases, in that order; junction bases with no gene match: 1. The length of the CDR3 is 12 residues. The CDR3 loop reads CAGTSDSYEQYF. CDR3 DNA sequence: TGTGCCGGGACTAGCGACTCCTACGAGCAGTACTTC.

CDR3 coding DNA: TGTGCCAGCAGCCCATGGCCTAGCGGCTCAGAGGGGGAGACCCAGTACTTC. Its protein is CASSPWPSGSEGETQYF. This rearrangement joins TRBV7-2 to TRBJ2-5, with 7 nucleotides matching TRBD2. This CDR3 comprises 17 residues. Per germline, CDR1 SGHTA and CDR2 FQGNSA. With V trimmed by 5 bases and J by 5 bases, 17 bases remained unmatched.

This sequence joins TRBV11-2 and TRBJ2-1; TRBD2 is a possible D gene (5 bases). V lost 1 base and J lost 6, with 16 bases in between. The CDR3 totals 16 residues. Germline values: CDR1 SGHAT, CDR2 FQNNGV. In nucleotides, the CDR3 is TGTGCCAGCAGCTTAGTAGGGCCTAGCCTCGCCAATGAGCAGTTCTTC. Protein sequence: CASSLVGPSLANEQFF.

This chain uses TRBV7-9 with TRBJ2-1; 8 bases fit TRBD2. Germline V lookup: CDR1 SEHNR, CDR2 FQNEAQ (reference sequence). V dropped 1 base and J dropped 14; count of bases not matched to a gene: 4. This CDR3 spans 12 amino acids. In DNA form, the CDR3 reads TGTGCCAGCAGCTTAGATCCAGCGGGAGAGTTCTTC. Encoded protein: CASSLDPAGEFF.

This clone has a single count. The chain recombines TRBV5-1 with TRBJ2-7, with 7 bases that match TRBD2. The germline V gene has CDR1 SGHRS and CDR2 YFSETQ. Trimming took 1 base from V and 2 from J; bases not matched to a gene: 6. This CDR3 comprises 15 residues. The CDR3 coding sequence is TGCGCCAGCAGCTTGTCGGGGGGATCGGCCTACGAGCAGTACTTC. Protein sequence: CASSLSGGSAYEQYF.

This clone was observed a few times. Additional DNA sequences in this sample encode the identical CDR3. This chain links TRBV27 with TRBJ2-3; 11 nucleotides agree with TRBD2. The CDR3 covers 14 residues. The trim removed 6 bases at V and 1 base at J, leaving 0 bases unmatched. Germline V gene lookup returns CDR1 MNHEY and CDR2 SMNVEV (reference sequence). This CDR3 reads CASRLAGGTDTQYF. The CDR3 bases are TGTGCCAGCAGACTAGCGGGGGGCACAGATACGCAGTATTTT.

J is TRBJ2-7 and V is TRBV9, with D hard to call. This CDR3 is built from 15 residues. The V end lost 4 bases, the J end lost 6 bases, and 20 bases lay between the germline ends. Germline-derived CDR1 and CDR2 are SGDLS and YYNGEE. CDR3 in DNA: TGTGCCAGCAGCATCGGCCTCTCGGGTAGGCTCGAGCAGTACTTC. Its translation is CASSIGLSGRLEQYF. The full variable domain, in which reference TRBV9 and TRBJ2-7 provide the parts outside the CDR3, is DSGVTQTPKHLITATGQRVTLRCSPRSGDLSVYWYQQSLDQGLQFLIQYYNGEERAKGNILERFSAQQFPDLHSELNLSSLELGDSALYFCASSIGLSGRLEQYFGPGTRLTVT.

The chain is built from TRBV9 and TRBJ1-1; the match to TRBD1 covers 7 bases. The CDR3 covers 14 residues. Losses at the gene ends were 4 bases for V and 4 bases for J; bases not matched to a gene: 7. Germline-derived CDR1 and CDR2 are SGDLS and YYNGEE. The CDR3 DNA reads TGTGCCAGCAGCACGGGACAGACAGGCACTGAAGCTTTCTTT. Its protein is CASSTGQTGTEAFF.

V and J are TRBV5-1 and TRBJ1-6; D gene ambiguous. Germline values: CDR1 SGHRS, CDR2 YFSETQ. The CDR3 length is 12 residues. V was clipped by 3 bases and J by 10 bases, with 8 bases between them. The CDR3 nucleotides are TGCGCCAGCAGCTATGACAAATCACCCCTCCACTTT. It is translated as CASSYDKSPLHF. The whole variable domain, filled in from reference TRBV5-1 and TRBJ1-6, reads KAGVTQTPRYLIKTRGQQVTLSCSPISGHRSVSWYQQTPGQGLQFLFEYFSETQRNKGNFPGRFSGRQFSNSRSEMNVSTLELGDSALYLCASSYDKSPLHFGNGTRLTVT.

Of note for this clone: The sample holds other DNA sequences that translate to the same CDR3. The chain carries TRBV27 and TRBJ2-5, with a possible D match to TRBD2 (6 bases). Germline values: CDR1 MNHEY, CDR2 SMNVEV (reference sequence). Trimming stripped 1 base from V and 5 bases from J, with 8 bases between. This CDR3 has 13 residues. The CDR3: CASSLFRGETQYF. The CDR3 region has the DNA TGTGCCAGCAGTTTATTTCGGGGGGAGACCCAGTACTTC.

The V and J genes are TRBV9 and TRBJ2-3, with D tentatively TRBD1 (6 bases). Between the trimmed V and J ends, which lost 4 bases and 0 bases, there was a span of 9 bases. This CDR3 has 14 residues. In germline, CDR1 is SGDLS, CDR2 YYNGEE. The CDR3 protein is CASSLDRSTDTQYF. The CDR3 DNA reads TGTGCCAGCAGCCTAGACAGGAGCACAGATACGCAGTATTTT.

J is TRBJ2-6 and V is TRBV10-3; D is unresolved. CDR1 ENHRY and CDR2 SYGVKD come from the germline V gene. V was trimmed by 6 bases and J by 1 base, leaving 7 bases between them. CDR3 length: 14 amino acids. In DNA, the CDR3 is TGTGCCATCAGACAACCTTCTGGGGCCAACGTCCTGACTTTC. Translation gives CAIRQPSGANVLTF.

V usage is TRBV27 and J usage is TRBJ2-1, with 10 bases that match TRBD2. This CDR3 contains 17 residues. V dropped 0 bases and J dropped 0; count of bases not matched to a gene: 2. Germline V lookup: CDR1 MNHEY, CDR2 SMNVEV (reference sequence). DNA for the CDR3: TGTGCCAGCAGTTTATCTGCTAGCGGGAGCTCCTACAATGAGCAGTTCTTC. It specifies CASSLSASGSSYNEQFF.